Listed below are T cell receptor beta chains from one sample, sequenced in a study of blood T cells in healthy people across ages. TCRdb re-called the 5' RACE reads with MiXCR, one entry per CDR3 protein. The data show some 850,000 distinct CDR3 sequences, 25% to 30% seen once. These sequences were also reported in another study, on T cells of mothers and their children.

Sequencing was done on a sample of blood. The receptors come from a boy aged 5 to 17 in good health. Both conserved end residues are part of each CDR3. The D gene is left open where the match is weak. Clone size is not always given. Where it is, it says once, few, many or a class for expanded clones.

-,-,TRBJ1-2,TRBV2,TGTGCCAGCAGTGGGCCAGGCTACACCTTC,CASSGPGYTF
-,-,TRBJ2-1,TRBV7-9,TGTGCCAGCAGCTCCCGCGAATGGGGCGGGCTTCACAATGAGCAGTTCTTC,CASSSREWGGLHNEQFF
-,-,TRBJ1-2,TRBV6-4,TGTGCCAGCAGTGGAGTCTTCGGGGGGAACTATGGCTACACCTTC,CASSGVFGGNYGYTF
-,few,TRBJ1-5,TRBV18,TGTGCCAGCTCAGAAGGGGCGGGAGGCAATCAGCCCCAGCATTTT,CASSEGAGGNQPQHF
-,few,TRBJ1-2,TRBV2,TGTGCCAGCAGTCCAAACCGGGACTTACTCTATGGCTACACCTTC,CASSPNRDLLYGYTF
-,-,TRBJ1-2,TRBV4-1,TGCGCCAGCAGCCAAGATCGGTGGTCGGGGGATGGCTACACCTTC,CASSQDRWSGDGYTF
-,-,TRBJ1-4,TRBV7-9,TGTGCCAGCAGCCCCAACCGGAAACCCGAGGGTGAAAAACTGTTTTTT,CASSPNRKPEGEKLFF
-,few,TRBJ2-2,TRBV20-1,TGCAGTGCTAGAGGGCAGGGTAGGGCCACCGGGGAGCTGTTTTTT,CSARGQGRATGELFF
-,few,TRBJ2-1,TRBV12-3/TRBV12-4,TGTGCCAGCACCTTTTCCTTCGTCAAATACAATGAGCAGTTCTTC,CASTFSFVKYNEQFF
-,-,TRBJ1-2,TRBV6-5,TGTGCCAGCAGTAGGTCTTTGTACTATGGCTACACCTTC,CASSRSLYYGYTF
-,-,TRBJ2-7,TRBV7-9,TGTGCCAGCAGCCAAGTTAGAGGTTACGAGCAGTACTTC,CASSQVRGYEQYF
-,-,TRBJ2-5,TRBV5-1,TGCGCCAGCAGCTTGACTCTTGGATCCGAAGAGACCCAGTACTTC,CASSLTLGSEETQYF
TRBD1,-,TRBJ1-5,TRBV4-2,TGTGCCAGCAGCCAAGAAACGAGAAACAGGGGAATTGGACAGCCCCAGCACTTT,CASSQETRNRGIGQPQHF
-,many,TRBJ2-2,TRBV5-1,TGTGCCAGCAGTTCAGGGACCGGGGAGCTGTTTTTT,CASSSGTGELFF
-,-,TRBJ1-5,TRBV30,TGTGCCTGGAGCCGGGAACTCAATCAGCCCCAGCATTTT,CAWSRELNQPQHF
-,few,TRBJ2-6,TRBV11-2,TGTGCCAGCAGCTTTTCAACAGGGATGGGGTCTGGGGCCAACGTCCTGACTTTC,CASSFSTGMGSGANVLTF
-,once,TRBJ2-1,TRBV12-3/TRBV12-4,TGTGCCAGCAGTCCGACCGGGGACTACAATGAGCAGTTCTTC,CASSPTGDYNEQFF
-,-,TRBJ1-6,TRBV9,TGTGCCAGCAGCGGATCCTCGGGACGGTCGAGATCACCCCTCCGCTTT,CASSGSSGRSRSPLRF
-,few,TRBJ1-4,TRBV7-6,TGTGCCAGCAGCTTAAGCAGAAGAAGCCCCAAAGCAACTAATGAAAAACTGTTTTTT,CASSLSRRSPKATNEKLFF
TRBD2,many,TRBJ2-7,TRBV5-1,TGCGCCAGCAGCGAGCCCGAGCGGGGGGCCTCCTACGAGCAGTACTTC,CASSEPERGASYEQYF
-,-,TRBJ2-4,TRBV6-1,TGTGCCAGCAGTGAAAACAGGGCGGACATTCAGTACTTC,CASSENRADIQYF
-,few,TRBJ1-1,TRBV28,TGTGCCAGCAGTTTGGATACAGGGAAGATGAACACTGAAGCTTTCTTT,CASSLDTGKMNTEAFF
TRBD2,-,TRBJ2-7,TRBV24-1,TGTGCCACCAGTGATTCCACTAGCGGGGGATACGAGCAGTACTTC,CATSDSTSGGYEQYF
-,-,TRBJ1-3,TRBV7-9,TGTGTCAGCAGCCTCCTAATTGGAAACAAACTCTCTGGAAACACCATATATTTT,CVSSLLIGNKLSGNTIYF
-,few,TRBJ2-7,TRBV20-1,TGCAGTGCTGGACCGGGGGAGAGTGGGGAGCAGTACTTC,CSAGPGESGEQYF
-,-,TRBJ2-4,TRBV27,TGTGCCAGCAGTCCCCAACCAGACAGCCGAGCCAAAAACATTCAGTATTTC,CASSPQPDSRAKNIQYF
-,-,TRBJ2-5,TRBV3-1,TGTGCCAGCAGCCGCATGATCCAAGAGACCCAGTACTTC,CASSRMIQETQYF
-,-,TRBJ1-1,TRBV7-2,TGTGCCAGCAGCGTCGGCGAGAACACTGAAGCTTTCTTT,CASSVGENTEAFF
-,few,TRBJ2-1,TRBV4-2,TGTGCCAGCAGCCGACAAGGGGGGGGCTCCTACAATGAGCAGTTCTTC,CASSRQGGGSYNEQFF
-,-,TRBJ1-3,TRBV7-2,TGTGCCAGCAGCGTTGACGTGAGGGGGTTGTGGAACACCATATATTTT,CASSVDVRGLWNTIYF
-,-,TRBJ2-5,TRBV7-9,TGTGCCAGCAGCTTAGCGGGGCCCAGAGAGACCCAGTACTTC,CASSLAGPRETQYF
-,-,TRBJ2-3,TRBV4-1,TGCGCCAGCAGCCAAGTTGGGACAGATACGCAGTATTTT,CASSQVGTDTQYF
-,-,TRBJ1-3,TRBV15,TGTGCCACCAGCAGAGATCGTAACTCTGGAAACACCGTATATTTT,CATSRDRNSGNTVYF
-,-,TRBJ1-5,TRBV20-1,TGCAGTGCTAGGTACTCGGGGTCGGATCAGCCCCAGCATTTT,CSARYSGSDQPQHF
-,-,TRBJ1-1,TRBV5-1,TGCGCCAGCGGGGTGTGGGGGGACACTGAAGCTTTCTTT,CASGVWGDTEAFF
-,-,TRBJ2-5,TRBV27,TGTGCCAGCGGGAGAAGGCTGCCCCAGTACTTC,CASGRRLPQYF
TRBD2,few,TRBJ2-7,TRBV20-1,TGCAGTGATCCGGGGAGGGCGCCCCACACAAACTTC,CSDPGRAPHTNF
TRBD1,few,TRBJ2-3,TRBV5-1,TGCGCCAGCCGGGACAGGGGTACAGATACGCAGTATTTT,CASRDRGTDTQYF
-,many,TRBJ2-3,TRBV5-1,TGTGCCAGCAGTGCTTCCGGTACAGATACGCAGTATTTT,CASSASGTDTQYF
-,-,TRBJ2-3,TRBV20-1,TGCAGTGCCAAAACCACAGATACGCAGTATTTT,CSAKTTDTQYF
-,few,TRBJ1-2,TRBV28,TGCGCCAGCAGTTTACGGGCCTCGGGCTACACCTTC,CASSLRASGYTF
-,few,TRBJ1-5,TRBV6-5,TGTGCCAGCAGTTACTCGACAGGCAATCAGCCCCAGCATTTT,CASSYSTGNQPQHF